Presented here are 12 T cell receptor beta chains from one specimen sequenced in a study of T cells in Graves' hyperthyroidism and ophthalmopathy. Regions amplified from RNA transcripts were the TCR beta CDR3 regions. A set of HTBI primers served as the primers for a first-round RT-PCR of the TCR CDR3. MiXCR, applied by TCRdb to the multiplex PCR reads, yields one record per CDR3 protein. Of some 350,000 distinct CDR3 sequences listed, 12% to 15% are singletons. Sequencing used blood. Every receptor here comes from a woman aged 40 to 50 with Graves' ophthalmopathy.

In this sample, this clonotype turned up a few times. The CDR3 spells CASSPEAGKEETQYF. CDR3 nucleotides: TGTGCCAGCAGCCCAGAGGCGGGTAAGGAAGAGACCCAGTACTTC. The chain uses TRBV3-1 and TRBJ2-5; TRBD2 might be the D (5 bases). CDR3 length: 15 residues. V lost 4 bases and J 3 bases, leaving 15 bases between the germline ends. Per germline, CDR1 LGHDT and CDR2 YNNKEL (reference sequence).

This clonotype was observed many times. The chain combines TRBV28 with TRBJ1-5; 8 positions match TRBD1. V lost 4 bases and J lost 6; bases outside the gene matches: 14. The germline V gene has CDR1 MDHEN and CDR2 SYDVKM. CDR3 size: 17 residues. The CDR3, as DNA: TGTGCCAGCAGTTCGCGACGCAGGTACAGGGGGAGTCAGCCCCAGCATTTT. It is translated as CASSSRRRYRGSQPQHF. Supplemented by reference TRBV28 and TRBJ1-5, the full variable domain reads DVKVTQSSRYLVKRTGEKVFLECVQDMDHENMFWYRQDPGLGLRLIYFSYDVKMKEKGDIPEGYSVSREKKERFSLILESASTNQTSMYLCASSSRRRYRGSQPQHFGDGTRLSIL.

This clonotype showed up many times. V gene TRBV12-3 or TRBV12-4 combines with J gene TRBJ2-1; weak D call: TRBD2 (5 bases). The germline V and J ends were trimmed by 5 bases and 4 bases, with 9 bases remaining between them. The CDR3 totals 13 residues. The DNA of the CDR3 is TGTGCCAGCAGTGGACTTGGGTACAATGAGCAGTTCTTC. This encodes CASSGLGYNEQFF.

The chain carries TRBV18 and TRBJ1-4, with a possible D match to TRBD1 (5 bases). Germline V gives CDR1 KGHSH, CDR2 LQKENI. This CDR3 region has 12 residues. The V end lost 5 bases, the J end lost 6 bases, and 7 bases lay between the germline ends. CDR3: CASSAGDEKLFF. DNA for the CDR3: TGTGCCAGCTCAGCGGGGGATGAAAAACTGTTTTTT.

This clonotype was counted ten times or more. The chain couples TRBV2 to TRBJ2-7; D remains unclear. The CDR3 sequence is 11 residues long. The V end was cut by 7 bases, the J end by 5 bases, with 9 bases between. Germline CDR1 and CDR2: SNHLY and FYNNEI. The CDR3 nucleotides are TGTGCCAGCACTAATTTTGACGAGCAGTACTTC. Translation gives CASTNFDEQYF.

As to this clonotype: This may stem from a read error, because a much larger clone lies one nucleotide away. The rearrangement links TRBV6-1 to TRBJ1-1; the D gene is possibly TRBD1 (6 bases). With 7 bases removed from V and 2 bases from J, the gap between germline ends came to 14 bases. Germline assignment: CDR1 MNHNS and CDR2 SASEGT. The CDR3 has 14 amino acids. The CDR3: CASTYRESNTEAFF. Here the CDR3 DNA reads TGTGCCAGCACCTACAGGGAAAGTAACACTGAAGCTTTCTTT.

The chain couples TRBV30 to TRBJ2-2; the D is unclear. The CDR3 covers 15 residues. The germline V gene encodes CDR1 GTSNPN and CDR2 SVGIG (reference sequence). V lost 5 bases to trimming and J lost 0 bases, with 13 bases between them. The CDR3 here is CAWGGLVANTGELFF. The CDR3 DNA follows: TGTGCCTGGGGTGGGCTTGTAGCGAACACCGGGGAGCTGTTTTTT.

In the case of this clonotype: This clone may be a read error of a much larger clone one base away. The J gene is TRBJ1-1, the V gene TRBV20-1; weak D call: TRBD1 (6 bases). This CDR3 region has 14 residues. Trimming stripped 6 bases from V and 1 base from J, with 15 bases between. CDR1 and CDR2 (germline): DFQATT, SNEGSKA (reference sequence). CDR3 amino acids: CSARGMARNTEAFF. In nucleotides, the CDR3 is TGCAGTGCGAGGGGGATGGCCAGGAACACTGAAGCTTTCTTT.

Many counts were recorded for this clonotype. This rearrangement joins TRBV20-1 to TRBJ2-5, with D perhaps TRBD1 (6 bases). The CDR3 runs 12 residues. V gave up 3 bases and J gave up 5 bases, with 10 bases separating them. Germline-derived CDR1 and CDR2 are DFQATT and SNEGSKA (reference sequence). The CDR3 sequence: CSASRGGETQYF. The CDR3 DNA reads TGCAGTGCTAGTAGAGGGGGTGAGACCCAGTACTTC.

The chain is built from TRBV5-1 and TRBJ1-2, with D unresolved. The V and J ends lost 0 bases and 1 base respectively, with 7 bases between them. This CDR3 spans 14 amino acids. Germline CDR1 and CDR2: SGHRS and YFSETQ. CDR3 protein: CASSLAGGNYGYTF. The CDR3 region has the DNA TGCGCCAGCAGCTTGGCAGGTGGTAACTATGGCTACACCTTC.

This clonotype was detected ten times or more. The gene calls are TRBV7-9 and TRBJ1-2, with a weak D call TRBD1 (6 bases). Germline CDR1 SEHNR, CDR2 FQNEAQ (reference sequence). The V end was cut by 7 bases, the J end by 3 bases, with 15 bases between. The CDR3 runs to 14 residues. The CDR3 DNA follows: TGTGCCAGCACGACCGATGGGGGCGACTATGGCTACACCTTC. It specifies CASTTDGGDYGYTF.

This clonotype was recorded a few times. The chain uses TRBV28 and TRBJ2-1; 8 bases line up with TRBD2. Germline CDR1 and CDR2: MDHEN and SYDVKM. After removal of 3 bases from V and 6 bases from J, the junction contained 7 bases not matched to a gene. This CDR3 has 15 residues. The CDR3 is CASSFNVGRANEQFF. The DNA of the CDR3 is TGTGCCAGCAGTTTTAACGTCGGGAGGGCCAATGAGCAGTTCTTC.